Shown below are 3 T cell receptor beta chains from a single sample sequenced in a study of T cell responses to AZD1222 COVID-19 vaccine. The assay was immunoSEQ multiplex PCR, and TCRdb's table has in-frame clones only and misses some. Of some 140,000 clones in the sample, about nine tenths were seen once. The sequencing used peripheral blood, collected on day 0 of AZD1222 vaccination. The source is an adult in good health.

This clone was counted a single time. CDR3 in amino acids: CASSPKIAINTEAFF. CDR3 coding DNA: TGCGCCAGCAGCCCCAAGATAGCGATTAACACTGAAGCTTTCTTT. The V gene is TRBV4-1, the J gene TRBJ1-1, with unresolved D. Germline V CDR1 and CDR2: MGHRA, YSYEKL. The CDR3 is 15 amino acids. V lost 4 bases, J lost 2 bases, and 14 bases lay in between.

Here the CDR3 reads CATRNPGVRGSLANYGYTF. CDR3 DNA sequence: TGTGCCACGCGAAACCCGGGAGTCAGGGGATCGTTAGCTAACTATGGCTACACCTTC. The chain carries TRBV10-3 and TRBJ1-2; weak D call: TRBD1 (6 bases). Trimming pared 10 bases from V and 0 bases from J, leaving 30 bases between. The germline V gene encodes CDR1 ENHRY and CDR2 SYGVKD. The CDR3 consists of 19 residues.

The CDR3 protein is CASSPTYSGGQPQHF. CDR3 nucleotide sequence: TGTGCCAGCAGCCCCACATACAGTGGGGGACAGCCCCAGCATTTT. The gene calls are TRBV7-2 and TRBJ1-5, with a tentative D call TRBD1 (5 bases). Germline V gene lookup returns CDR1 SGHTA and CDR2 FQGNSA. The CDR3 runs 15 residues. The ends were cut back, 5 bases at V and 7 bases at J, with 18 bases in the middle.